This T cell receptor beta chain was recovered during a study of control samples from healthy donors and cancer patients. The protocol was immunoSEQ multiplex PCR, while the TCRdb copy is restricted to in-frame clones and leaves out a portion. This table holds 60,000 to 75,000 clones, more than 70% found once. CDR1 and CDR2 from the germline V gene are LNHDA and SQIVND (reference sequence). This CDR3 has 20 amino acids. Trimming removed 11 bases from V and 6 bases from J; junction bases left unmatched: 31. This chain joins TRBV19 and TRBJ1-2, with TRBD1 matching 9 bases. The sequencing sample was made of PBMCs. The sequence was collected from a man aged 60 to 75 with colorectal cancer. In DNA, the CDR3 is TGTGCCCATCCAATAGGGGACAGGGCATTGGGTTTAGTGGCTATAGATGGCTACACCTTC. Translated, it gives CAHPIGDRALGLVAIDGYTF.